Following are 2 T cell receptor beta chains from one sample sequenced in a study of identical twins. Each CDR3 protein is one row after TCRdb ran MiXCR on the 5' RACE reads. The table includes around 960,000 distinct CDR3 sequences, around an eighth detected once. This sample also appeared in a second study, on yellow fever vaccine responses in identical twins.

Sequences were obtained from PBMCs. Source of these receptors: a woman aged 18-29 years in good health.

This clonotype was observed a few times. The chain uses TRBV10-3 and TRBJ2-1, with TRBD2 identical over 9 bases. The germline V gene has CDR1 ENHRY and CDR2 SYGVKD. V was clipped by 4 bases and J by 5 bases; unmatched bases: 3. The CDR3 has 14 amino acids. This CDR3 reads CAISGLAVNNEQFF. In nucleotides, the CDR3 is TGTGCCATCAGTGGACTAGCGGTAAACAATGAGCAGTTCTTC.

The chain employs TRBV3-1 and TRBJ2-3; tentative D call: TRBD2 (6 bases). CDR1 and CDR2 (germline): LGHDT, YNNKEL (reference sequence). V lost 0 bases and J 0 bases, leaving 16 bases between the germline ends. The CDR3 loop spans 18 amino acids. The CDR3 loop reads CASSQDVRSGTSTDTQYF. In DNA form, the CDR3 reads TGTGCCAGCAGCCAAGATGTGAGGTCGGGGACTAGCACAGATACGCAGTATTTT.